Each of the 10 T cell receptor beta chains below was sequenced from the same sample in a study of T cells in Graves' hyperthyroidism and ophthalmopathy. Researchers amplified the TCR beta CDR3 regions from RNA transcripts. The study used the HTBI primer set for a first-round RT-PCR of the TCR CDR3. TCRdb re-analysed the multiplex PCR reads in MiXCR, keeping a single row per CDR3 protein. The sample has 350,000 to 400,000 distinct CDR3 sequences; 15% to 20% are singletons. The sample consisted of blood. Every receptor here comes from a woman between 18 and 29 years old with Graves' hyperthyroidism.

This clonotype was counted at least ten times. The chain couples TRBV6-5 to TRBJ1-2, with D possibly TRBD1 on 5 matching bases. Germline CDR1 is MNHEY and CDR2 is SVGAGI. The CDR3 is 14 residues long. Trimming shortened V by 2 bases and J by 7 bases, and 14 bases separated the two germline ends. The DNA for the CDR3 is TGTGCCAGCAGTTACGGACAACACCCCGGTGGCTACACCTTC. It yields the protein CASSYGQHPGGYTF.

The chain uses TRBV6-1 and TRBJ1-5; D may be TRBD1 (6 bases). Per the germline V gene, CDR1 is MNHNS and CDR2 is SASEGT. This CDR3 has 15 amino acids. The V gene lost 2 bases and the J gene lost 4 bases, with 12 bases spanning the gap. The chain's CDR3 is CASSEFGGGNQPQHF. Written as DNA, the CDR3 is TGTGCCAGCAGTGAATTTGGGGGCGGAAATCAGCCCCAGCATTTT.

This clonotype was picked up many times. The chain recombines TRBV6-1 with TRBJ1-3; the match to TRBD1 covers 7 bases. Germline V lookup: CDR1 MNHNS, CDR2 SASEGT. This CDR3 is 15 amino acids long. V lost 6 bases, J lost 0 bases, and 5 bases stayed unmatched. Here the CDR3 DNA reads TGTGCCAGCAGAAAACAGGGGTCCTCTGGAAACACCATATATTTT. Its translation: CASRKQGSSGNTIYF.

Worth noting for this clonotype: A much larger clone sits a single nucleotide away, making a read error possible. Because the CDR3 is missing its conserved closing phenylalanine or tryptophan, this is likely a read error. This chain uses TRBV6-1 with TRBJ2-2; 11 bases are shared with TRBD2. The CDR3 contains 14 residues. The trim removed 3 bases at V and 8 bases at J, leaving 2 bases unmatched. Germline-derived CDR1 and CDR2 are MNHNS and SASEGT. CDR3 nucleotide sequence: TGTGCCAGCAGTGATAGCGGGGGGGAGGGGGAGCTGTTTTTG. Protein product: CASSDSGGEGELFL.

CDR3 sequence: CASSLGGGLAGLQETQYF. DNA of the CDR3: TGTGCCAGCAGCTTAGGGGGTGGGCTAGCGGGACTGCAAGAGACCCAGTACTTC. This chain joins TRBV11-2 and TRBJ2-5; 9 bases match TRBD2. Germline V gene lookup returns CDR1 SGHAT and CDR2 FQNNGV. The CDR3 consists of 18 residues. V trimming: 1 base; J trimming: 2 bases; junction bases outside the gene matches: 11.

This clonotype was observed at least ten times. The V and J genes are TRBV7-9 and TRBJ1-5, with D possibly TRBD1 on 6 matching bases. The CDR3 has 14 residues. Trimming shortened V by 5 bases and J by 1 base, and 9 bases separated the two germline ends. Germline CDR1 is SEHNR and CDR2 is FQNEAQ (reference sequence). CDR3: CASSQGGSNQPQHF. CDR3 DNA: TGTGCCAGCAGCCAAGGGGGGAGCAATCAGCCCCAGCATTTT.

This clonotype was seen at least ten times. V and J are TRBV20-1 and TRBJ1-1, with 8 positions matching TRBD1. Trimming cost V 1 base and J 6 bases; bases outside gene matches: 7. The CDR3 consists of 14 residues. Per germline, CDR1 DFQATT and CDR2 SNEGSKA (reference sequence). The CDR3, as DNA: TGCAGTGCTAGAGCCACGGACAGGGAGGCTGAAGCTTTCTTT. Protein sequence: CSARATDREAEAFF.

This clonotype was seen ten or more times. The V gene is TRBV11-3, the J gene TRBJ1-1; unclear D gene. Germline V gene sequence: CDR1 SGHNT, CDR2 YENEEA. Trimming cost V 6 bases and J 3 bases, with 8 bases left between them. The CDR3 has 12 residues. The CDR3 DNA follows: TGTGCCAGCAGTGGATGGGACACTGAAGCTTTCTTT. It codes for CASSGWDTEAFF.

The table lists this clonotype with many counts. V usage is TRBV6-5 and J usage is TRBJ1-2; D not certain. V was clipped by 2 bases and J by 4 bases, with 8 bases between them. The CDR3 has 13 residues. Germline V gene sequence: CDR1 MNHEY, CDR2 SVGAGI. The CDR3: CASSYGRSYGYTF. The CDR3 nucleotides are TGTGCCAGCAGTTACGGGCGGAGCTATGGCTACACCTTC.

This sequence joins TRBV29-1 and TRBJ2-7, with no clear D. CDR1 is SQVTM and CDR2 is ANQGSEA in the germline V gene. Trimming removed 0 bases from V and 2 bases from J, with 11 bases in between. This CDR3 is built from 14 residues. CDR3 sequence (DNA): TGCAGCGTTGAAGATAAAGGTTTCCCCTACGAGCAGTACTTC. It specifies CSVEDKGFPYEQYF.